The clone carrying this T cell receptor beta chain was counted many times. This sample was taken from a study of spatial heterogeneity in lung cancer. The V gene end was trimmed by 6 bases and the J gene end by 5 bases; junction bases not matched to a gene: 14. Germline CDR1 and CDR2: DFQATT and SNEGSKA (reference sequence). CDR3 length: 16 amino acids. TCR cDNA molecules each had a unique molecular identifier. TCRdb re-derived calls from the 5' RACE reads in MiXCR, one entry per CDR3 protein. The sample records about 36,000 distinct CDR3 sequences, just over 7.5% being singletons. Specified time point: blood at routine non-recurrence follow-up after resection.

The material was PBMCs, obtained at follow-up. The genes are TRBV20-1 and TRBJ2-7; 12 bases map to TRBD1. The receptor's source is a male donor with early-stage non-small cell lung cancer. CDR3 in amino acids: CSAPLGQGARSHEQYF. The DNA for the CDR3 is TGCAGTGCACCATTGGGACAGGGGGCTCGTTCCCACGAGCAGTACTTC.